This entry lists 9 T cell receptor beta chains sequenced from one sample in a study of spatial heterogeneity in lung cancer. Study-wide results and limits: Counts of expanded alpha and beta TCRs within tumors tracked the tumor nonsynonymous mutation count.

The antigens for these receptors are not known. Noted time point: sample taken at primary tumor resection. TCRdb reprocessed the 5' RACE reads with MiXCR, giving one entry per CDR3 protein. The table lists around 300 distinct CDR3 sequences, over 20% of them singletons, with 30% in the top ten. The specimen was lung tumor tissue, collected at surgery. The receptors derive from a male donor with early-stage non-small cell lung cancer.

This sequence joins TRBV20-1 and TRBJ2-1, with 10 bases aligning to TRBD2. CDR3 length: 21 residues. V shed 3 bases, J shed 14 bases, and the junction held 34 bases outside the gene matches. Germline V CDR1 and CDR2: DFQATT, SNEGSKA (reference sequence). The CDR3 DNA sequence: TGCAGTGCTAGGGAGAATAGCGGGGGGAATGCCTACAGGAATGCCTACAAGGAGAAGTTCTTC. Its translation is CSARENSGGNAYRNAYKEKFF.

This clonotype is classed as large (0.1 to 1%). The V gene is TRBV5-1, the J gene TRBJ1-4; 9 bases align to TRBD1. Trimming cost V 0 bases and J 6 bases; bases outside gene matches: 3. Germline loops: CDR1 SGHRS, CDR2 YFSETQ. The CDR3 runs to 15 residues. CDR3 sequence reads: CASSLGQGVDEKLFF. The CDR3 nucleotides read TGCGCCAGCAGCTTGGGACAGGGGGTAGATGAAAAACTGTTTTTT.

CDR3 DNA sequence: TGCGCCAGCAGTCAATCCCTTGGGGGACAGGGGACCGGGGAGCTGTTTTTT. Translated, it gives CASSQSLGGQGTGELFF. The chain is built from TRBV23-1 and TRBJ2-2; 10 nucleotides agree with TRBD1. TRBV23-1 is reported as an ORF; its role is uncertain. V lost 0 bases, J lost 5 bases, and 6 bases stayed unmatched. The CDR3 has 17 residues.

This clonotype is labeled as medium-sized. The DNA of the CDR3 is TGTGCCAGCAGTAAGGGACCGTCCTACGAGCAGTACGTC. Translated: CASSKGPSYEQYV. The rearrangement joins TRBV11-2 to TRBJ2-7; D is perhaps TRBD1 or TRBD2 (5 bases each). This CDR3 spans 13 amino acids. The V and J ends lost 6 bases and 1 base respectively, with 10 bases between them. Germline V gives CDR1 SGHAT, CDR2 FQNNGV.

Sample share makes this clonotype large. V and J are TRBV5-4 and TRBJ2-7, with 8 bases that match TRBD1. Germline V lookup: CDR1 SGHNT, CDR2 YYREEE (reference sequence). CDR3 length: 15 amino acids. The junction had 3 bases not matched to a gene; V was cut back by 0 bases and J by 1 base. CDR3 coding DNA: TGTGCCAGCAGCTTGGCTGGACAGGGATCCTACGAGCAGTACTTC. Translated: CASSLAGQGSYEQYF.

This chain connects TRBV2 to TRBJ2-3; perhaps D is TRBD1 or TRBD2 (5 bases each). The CDR3 contains 12 residues. CDR1 is SNHLY and CDR2 is FYNNEI in the germline V gene. Deletions cut 6 bases from V and 2 bases from J, with 6 bases between. This chain's CDR3 is CASSGTTDTQYF. CDR3 sequence (DNA): TGTGCCAGCAGCGGGACCACAGATACGCAGTATTTT.

In this sample, this clonotype is large. The rearrangement links TRBV6-5 to TRBJ1-2; 11 bases map to TRBD1. The CDR3 totals 14 residues. V shed 7 bases, J shed 4 bases, and the junction held 5 bases outside the gene matches. Germline V gene data show CDR1 as MNHEY and CDR2 as SVGAGI. The DNA for the CDR3 is TGTGCCAGCACCCGGACAGGGGGCACCTATGGCTACACCTTC. It specifies CASTRTGGTYGYTF.

Regarding this clonotype: This likely comes from a read error, as the CDR3 has no conserved phenylalanine or tryptophan at its end. The DNA is left out, because the CDR3 cannot be placed on it with certainty; the CDR3 is given as TCRdb lists it. This chain joins TRBV3-1 and TRBJ1-1. The CDR3 is 15 residues long, counting both termini. Germline CDR1 is LGHDT and CDR2 is YNNKEL (reference sequence). The CDR3 loop reads CASSQDLGGNTEAGG.

This clonotype is labeled large. The J gene is TRBJ2-3, the V gene TRBV10-3; TRBD1 agrees at 12 bases. The V segment lost 0 bases and the J segment 1 base; nucleotides outside the gene matches: 2. Per germline, CDR1 ENHRY and CDR2 SYGVKD. The CDR3 is 17 amino acids. The CDR3 DNA reads TGTGCCATCAGTGAGTCAGGGACAGGGGGCGGCACAGATACGCAGTATTTT. Residues: CAISESGTGGGTDTQYF.